This is a list of T cell receptor beta chains from one sample in a study of shared clonotypes between healthy human individuals. TCRdb keeps only in-frame clones here, not all; method: immunoSEQ multiplex PCR. The sample holds 98,000 or so clones, under 70% seen once. The sequencing input was memory CD8+ T cells sorted from blood. The receptor set was obtained from a woman in her thirties in good health. Both conserved end residues are part of each CDR3. D genes are given only for firm matches.

v_gene: TRBV5-8; d_gene: -; j_gene: TRBJ2-6; CDR3aa: CASSLDGGSGANVLTF
v_gene: TRBV14; d_gene: TRBD1; j_gene: TRBJ1-1; CDR3aa: CASSRRTGAAFF
v_gene: TRBV28; d_gene: -; j_gene: TRBJ2-1; CDR3aa: CASSLYYSLSYNEQFF
v_gene: TRBV7-9; d_gene: TRBD1; j_gene: TRBJ2-7; CDR3aa: CASSTRQGYEQYF
v_gene: TRBV29-1; d_gene: TRBD1; j_gene: TRBJ2-6; CDR3aa: CSVSGQPSGANVLTF
v_gene: TRBV6-5; d_gene: -; j_gene: TRBJ2-7; CDR3aa: CASSRRGDGVYEQYF
v_gene: TRBV5-6; d_gene: -; j_gene: TRBJ2-7; CDR3aa: CASSLGDGEQYF
v_gene: TRBV5-5; d_gene: TRBD1; j_gene: TRBJ2-7; CDR3aa: CASSLVLGQGARQYF
v_gene: TRBV7-8; d_gene: TRBD2; j_gene: TRBJ2-7; CDR3aa: CASSQGLAGEGYEQYF
v_gene: TRBV10-2; d_gene: TRBD1; j_gene: TRBJ2-7; CDR3aa: CASSTGGSDEQYF
v_gene: TRBV9; d_gene: -; j_gene: TRBJ1-2; CDR3aa: CASSVARGCYTF
v_gene: TRBV6-5; d_gene: -; j_gene: TRBJ1-1; CDR3aa: CASSFGGQNTEAFF
v_gene: TRBV4-2; d_gene: TRBD1; j_gene: TRBJ2-1; CDR3aa: CASSQDPGTGINEQFF
v_gene: TRBV7-9; d_gene: -; j_gene: TRBJ2-7; CDR3aa: CAGGKKYEQYF
v_gene: TRBV25-1; d_gene: -; j_gene: TRBJ1-6; CDR3aa: CASMGRGNSPLHF
v_gene: TRBV15; d_gene: -; j_gene: TRBJ1-5; CDR3aa: CATAKEVRDQPQHF
v_gene: TRBV27; d_gene: -; j_gene: TRBJ1-1; CDR3aa: CASSLRGAGSEAFF
v_gene: TRBV13; d_gene: -; j_gene: TRBJ2-1; CDR3aa: CASSSPDEAIDEQFF
v_gene: TRBV7-3; d_gene: TRBD2; j_gene: TRBJ2-7; CDR3aa: CASSLGPGGPGYEQYF
v_gene: TRBV28; d_gene: -; j_gene: TRBJ2-7; CDR3aa: CASGERGGKPNYEQYF
v_gene: TRBV14; d_gene: -; j_gene: TRBJ2-7; CDR3aa: CASSNGLWAYEQYF
v_gene: TRBV2; d_gene: -; j_gene: TRBJ2-7; CDR3aa: CASSESTGPVEYEQYF
v_gene: TRBV10-3; d_gene: -; j_gene: -; CDR3aa: CAISESGGLTYEQYF
v_gene: TRBV7-9; d_gene: -; j_gene: TRBJ2-7; CDR3aa: CASSFSDEQYF
v_gene: TRBV28; d_gene: TRBD2; j_gene: TRBJ2-1; CDR3aa: CASLPGLAGELPYNEQFF
v_gene: TRBV2; d_gene: -; j_gene: TRBJ2-7; CDR3aa: CASSMAGENYEQYF
v_gene: TRBV6-4; d_gene: TRBD2; j_gene: TRBJ2-1; CDR3aa: CASRRNDLAGGDNEQFF
v_gene: TRBV6-1; d_gene: TRBD1; j_gene: TRBJ1-5; CDR3aa: CASSEEVTGSQPQHF
v_gene: TRBV10-3; d_gene: -; j_gene: TRBJ1-1; CDR3aa: CAIRVGNTEAFF
v_gene: TRBV6-1; d_gene: -; j_gene: TRBJ1-1; CDR3aa: CASRKTENTEAFF